These T cell receptor beta chains were read from a single sample in a study of CD4+ T cells in melanoma. Profiled with immunoSEQ multiplex PCR; TCRdb holds only in-frame clones, not every one. The sample lists more than 20,000 clones, just under 80% occurring once. The receptors here all came from a human donor with melanoma. Both conserved end residues are part of each CDR3.

v_call cdr3_aa
TRBV6-1 CASSVGTTGNQPQHF
TRBV10-3 CAISEIAGREGEQFF
TRBV19 CASSISRGTPEETQYF
TRBV29-1 CSITPGLVSPYEQYF
TRBV7-9 CASSLHSGNTIYF
TRBV5-1 CASSLGMAGGALDTQYF
TRBV13 CASSLEGEVTEAFF
TRBV11-2 CASSLEISNQPQHF
TRBV7-3 CASSLFGPSGGNDEQFF
TRBV6-5 CASSRSSGNTIYF
TRBV10-3 CAISGGPSYEQYF
TRBV11-2 CASSSRLAGAAGELFF
TRBV7-8 CASSFTGTGNNEQFF
TRBV18 CASSPDRAKTEAFF
TRBV9 CASSRDRGKSYEQYF
TRBV30 CAWSPSPLNYGYTF
TRBV9 CASSHGGGLSTDTQYF
TRBV10-3 CAIRGDSTDTQYF
TRBV6-5 CASSYRGQANSPLHF
TRBV19 CASSIRTDTQYF
TRBV5-8 CASRVSGTALAKNIQYF
TRBV2 CASSPPPGVSYNEQFF
TRBV30 CAWSSLDPGGPIYGYTF
TRBV27 CASSFKGINGYTF
TRBV6-5 CASRTSGGAAEQYF
TRBV10-2 CASKGNIGQALNYGYTF
TRBV19 CASSPATVSAEQYF
TRBV19 CASSRGTQPYQPQHF
TRBV4-1 CASSQERMNTEAFF
TRBV5-1 CASRETGFEGYTF
TRBV10-2 CASSGDGYGYTF
TRBV5-1 CASSFSGYEQYF
TRBV6-6 CASRTVPYPPDTQYF
TRBV7-3 CASSNYRDTQYF
TRBV10-2 CASSVSFTAEAFF
TRBV27 CASSAFEDRVQETQYF
TRBV6-5 CASSSGNYGYTF
TRBV14 CASSRPGMNTEAFF
TRBV29-1 CSVKRAENTEAFF
TRBV4-1 CASSPWTGGSPLHF
TRBV7-9 CASSKGRDGAYGYTF
TRBV2 CASRRGLSFGETQYF
TRBV5-6 CASSLRETQYF
TRBV10-3 CAISEMGVESGTGGELFF
TRBV9 CASSSAGGGKLFF
TRBV4-1 CASSQRPGQGMNEQFF
TRBV2 CASSGERSQPQHF
TRBV2 CASSDREDQETQYF
TRBV29-1 CSVDGHQQVTQYF